What follows are 6 T cell receptor beta chains derived from one specimen sequenced in a study of cytomegalovirus exposure and HLA in healthy donors. The PCR contained 60 Vbeta and 13 Jbeta primers. Libraries were prepared by immunoSEQ multiplex PCR; TCRdb keeps only in-frame clonotypes and omits some of them. The sample includes some 100,000 clones, 65% to 80% seen only once; the top ten take 1.5% to 2%. Sequences were obtained from PBMCs. All receptors derive from a woman in her forties in good health and CMV-seronegative.

CDR3 nucleotides: TGTGCCAGCAAAAGGGGTAGCACAGATACGCAGTATTTT. Protein: CASKRGSTDTQYF. The V and J genes are TRBV27 and TRBJ2-3, with D possibly matching TRBD1 (5 bases). The CDR3 is 13 amino acids. Deletions cut 7 bases from V and 0 bases from J, with 8 bases between. The germline V gene has CDR1 MNHEY and CDR2 SMNVEV (reference sequence).

This chain links TRBV6-5 with TRBJ2-5; TRBD2 agrees at 10 bases. The CDR3 runs 14 residues. V lost 6 bases and J lost 2; bases outside the gene matches: 3. In germline, CDR1 is MNHEY, CDR2 SVGAGI. The CDR3 nucleotides are TGTGCCAGCAGACAACTAGCGGGACAAGAGACCCAGTACTTC. This codes for CASRQLAGQETQYF.

Notes on this clone: In the same sample, other DNA sequences code for this CDR3. The rearrangement uses TRBV12-5 and TRBJ1-6, with D possibly matching TRBD1 (5 bases). The V gene's germline CDR1 is LGHNT and CDR2 FRNRAP. CDR3 length: 11 amino acids. Trimming removed 11 bases from V and 6 bases from J, with 8 bases in between. CDR3 nucleotide sequence: TGTGCTCAGGGCGTTAATTCACCCCTCCACTTT. Translated: CAQGVNSPLHF.

This clone has only a few counts. The chain carries TRBV2 and TRBJ2-7, with 14 positions matching TRBD2. Germline values: CDR1 SNHLY, CDR2 FYNNEI. This CDR3 has 17 residues. With 4 bases clipped from V and 6 bases from J, the junction kept 11 bases outside the gene matches. The CDR3 sequence: CASSGAGTSGSSPEQYF. CDR3 coding DNA: TGTGCCAGCAGTGGGGCCGGGACTAGCGGGAGCTCGCCCGAGCAGTACTTC.

A few counts support this clone. V and J are TRBV7-2 and TRBJ1-2; D unclear. Germline loops: CDR1 SGHTA, CDR2 FQGNSA. The CDR3 is 13 residues long. Trimming pared 1 base from V and 6 bases from J, leaving 9 bases between. The CDR3 sequence is CASSLVSGDGYTF. The CDR3 nucleotides are TGTGCCAGCAGCTTAGTTTCCGGAGATGGCTACACCTTC.

The gene calls are TRBV6-1 and TRBJ1-1, with a weak D call TRBD1 (6 bases). Per germline, CDR1 MNHNS and CDR2 SASEGT. The CDR3 extends over 18 amino acids. Trimming cost V 0 bases and J 3 bases, with 20 bases left between them. The DNA for the CDR3 is TGTGCCAGCAGTGAAGCCGTAAACCTTCAGGGGAGGGACACTGAAGCTTTCTTT. Residues: CASSEAVNLQGRDTEAFF.